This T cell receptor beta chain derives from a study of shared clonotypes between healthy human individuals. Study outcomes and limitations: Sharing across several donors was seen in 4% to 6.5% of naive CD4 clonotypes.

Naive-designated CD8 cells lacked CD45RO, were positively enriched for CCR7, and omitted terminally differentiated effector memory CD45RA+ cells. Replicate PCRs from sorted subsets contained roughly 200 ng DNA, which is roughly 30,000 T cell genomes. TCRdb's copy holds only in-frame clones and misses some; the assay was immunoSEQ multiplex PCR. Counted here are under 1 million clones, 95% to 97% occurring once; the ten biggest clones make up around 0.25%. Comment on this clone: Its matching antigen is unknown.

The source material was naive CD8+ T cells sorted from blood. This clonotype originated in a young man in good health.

CDR3 in amino acids: CASSQDLAALGETQYF. The CDR3 coding sequence is TGCGCCAGCAGCCAAGATCTAGCGGCCCTCGGAGAGACCCAGTACTTC. V usage is TRBV4-3 and J usage is TRBJ2-5; 7 positions agree with TRBD2. Germline trimming cut 0 bases from V and 4 bases from J; bases unmatched to any gene: 8. There are 16 residues in the CDR3. The germline gives CDR1 LGHNA, CDR2 YSLEER.